The rows below give T cell receptor beta chains drawn from one sample of a study of T-cell memory formation after mild COVID-19. TCRdb independently ran MiXCR on the 5' RACE reads; one entry per CDR3 protein. There are roughly 450,000 distinct CDR3 sequences in the sample; 15% to 20% occur only once, and about 12% lies in the top ten. What was sequenced was PBMCs or a T cell subset sorted from them (not recorded which). These TCRs come from an adult woman who had mild COVID-19 (a few samples of this study predate the infection). Cell type and time point are not known. Each CDR3 is given with its conserved first and last residue.

v_call,cdr3_aa
TRBV20-1,CSAGGLAFEQYF
TRBV6-1,CASSEQGAVMSEAFF
TRBV5-5,CASSSTVQNQPQHF
TRBV4-3,CASSQSGQESEQYF
TRBV6-2/TRBV6-3,CASRSILRSNEQFF
TRBV6-5,CASLGRANTGELFF
TRBV4-1,CASSPGGTGDADTQYF
TRBV7-9,CASSSPPGSNTGELFF
TRBV6-2/TRBV6-3,CACRGMSGELFF
TRBV9,CASGVSNEQYF
TRBV20-1,CSARRGLAGGQGPTDTQYF
TRBV7-8,CASSSPGSTDTQYF
TRBV7-8,CASSLGQGQGYTF
TRBV7-2,CASSSPGLAGGTEQYF
TRBV5-6,CASTLTGVRSDTQYF
TRBV5-1,CASSPVAGSTGELFF
TRBV7-8,CASSSTRAGKTQYF
TRBV4-2,CASSQDGEGGICSYEQYF
TRBV2,CASSADRRTYEQYF
TRBV12-3/TRBV12-4,CASSLSVRAYTQYF
TRBV6-5,CASSYRATYEQYF
TRBV7-9,CASSSGPQGDEQFF
TRBV3-1,CASRPGNRDTQYF
TRBV7-7,CASSPSGGAGNEQFF
TRBV2,CASRAGVEQYF
TRBV27,CASSSYPGEALAGELFF
TRBV6-2/TRBV6-3,CASRDSGAAETQYF
TRBV15,CATSRVRSDTQYF
TRBV2,CASSSGRSDLGEQFF
TRBV5-5,CASSTPTGVGTEAFF
TRBV4-2,CASSQPSSGGPGELFF
TRBV20-1,CSATTSGRADTQYF
TRBV15,CATSTSGTNSPLHF
TRBV5-1,CASSFRDRSTDTQYF
TRBV7-9,CASRLGQNSYEQYF
TRBV5-1,CASSLGRSSTDTQYF
TRBV20-1,CSAGRDTTDTQYF
TRBV11-3,CASSPGGGLGADEQFF
TRBV4-3,CASSQARARDEQYF
TRBV20-1,CSARDGLTGAATQYF
TRBV10-3,CAIRGTSGSTDTQYF
TRBV25-1,CASRLPGRQTQYF
TRBV3-1,CASSRGTGSYNEQFF
TRBV18,CASSPPRGNYGYTF
TRBV4-1,CASSQEFSGWNEKLFF
TRBV7-6,CASSPIAGGPYEQYF
TRBV20-1,CSASAGMNTEAFF
TRBV24-1,CATSDLRQHNEQFF
TRBV29-1,CSARQGGNNQPQHF
TRBV7-2,CASSLGTTGGVTEAFF
TRBV12-3/TRBV12-4,CASSFRGEQFF
TRBV7-9,CASSLGGTSGTQYF
TRBV18,CASSPPSREQYF
TRBV29-1,CSVEGRQGSYEQYF
TRBV5-5,CASSLEDRGQETQYF